What follows are 29 T cell receptor beta chains derived from one specimen sequenced in a study of Ad26.COV2.S vaccination and SARS-CoV-2 variants. Specified treatment: around 19 received Ad26.COV2.S at low or high dose, single or two shots; about 5 received placebo; per-sample allocation not given. Day 63 after the first vaccine or placebo injection was the time point for sampling. TCRdb's copy holds only in-frame clones and misses some; the assay was immunoSEQ multiplex PCR. The table lists 380,000 or so clones, under 90% of them singletons. Sequencing was performed on peripheral blood, taken in a trial of Ad26.COV2.S vaccine versus placebo. All receptors come from a person between 18 and 60 years old who received the Ad26.COV2.S COVID-19 vaccine or a placebo.

This rearrangement joins TRBV6-5 to TRBJ1-5; possibly TRBD1 for D (6 bases). Trimming left V 6 bases short and J 9 bases short, with 12 bases between. CDR1 is MNHEY and CDR2 is SVGAGI in the germline V gene. CDR3 size: 12 residues. The CDR3 nucleotides are TGTGCCAGCAGGGAGACAGGTTGGCCCCAGCATTTT. Residues: CASRETGWPQHF.

This rearrangement joins TRBV4-1 to TRBJ2-6; TRBD1 agrees at 8 bases. With V trimmed by 4 bases and J by 0 bases, 8 bases remained unmatched. The CDR3 has 18 amino acids. Germline loops: CDR1 MGHRA, CDR2 YSYEKL. Here the CDR3 DNA reads TGCGCCAGCAGCCCCCTGACAGGGGCGACCTCTGGGGCCAACGTCCTGACTTTC. It codes for CASSPLTGATSGANVLTF.

The chain combines TRBV7-2 with TRBJ2-7, with D uncertain. This CDR3 has 13 amino acids. Germline CDR1 SGHTA, CDR2 FQGNSA. V lost 5 bases and J 1 base, leaving 9 bases between the germline ends. In nucleotides, the CDR3 is TGTGCCAGCAGCCTCCGTTTTTCCTACGAGCAGTACTTC. Its protein is CASSLRFSYEQYF.

V and J are TRBV5-4 and TRBJ1-1; D possibly corresponds to TRBD1 (5 bases). The ends were cut back, 4 bases at V and 2 bases at J, with 12 bases in the middle. Germline lookup yields CDR1 SGHNT and CDR2 YYREEE (reference sequence). This CDR3 spans 14 amino acids. The CDR3 sequence is CASSRRGGNTEAFF. CDR3 nucleotide sequence: TGTGCCAGCAGCCGTCGGGGGGGAAACACTGAAGCTTTCTTT.

The chain employs TRBV5-5 and TRBJ1-5; maybe TRBD1 (5 bases). Trimming shortened V by 0 bases and J by 6 bases, and 13 bases separated the two germline ends. This CDR3 contains 15 residues. The germline CDR1 and CDR2 sequences are SGHKS and YYEKEE (reference sequence). CDR3 residues: CASSLGWRGRQPQHF. CDR3 bases: TGTGCCAGCAGCTTGGGTTGGAGGGGACGTCAGCCCCAGCATTTT.

The chain joins TRBV6-5 to TRBJ1-3; D is unresolved. CDR1 and CDR2 (germline): MNHEY, SVGAGI. V was clipped by 6 bases and J by 4 bases, with 16 bases between them. This CDR3 has 15 residues. The DNA of the CDR3 is TGTGCCAGCAGAGGGCAGACGAAGGCGGGAAACACCATATATTTT. Amino acids: CASRGQTKAGNTIYF.

This chain joins TRBV7-3 and TRBJ2-7; no clear D gene. Germline V CDR1 and CDR2: SGHTA, FQGTGA. The V and J ends lost 5 bases and 7 bases respectively, with 21 bases between them. The CDR3 loop spans 15 amino acids. The CDR3 loop is CASSPRPGPFLEQYF. Here the CDR3 DNA reads TGTGCCAGCAGCCCACGGCCCGGGCCCTTTTTGGAGCAGTACTTC.

The sample holds a few counts of this clone. This chain joins TRBV5-6 and TRBJ1-3; D is uncertain. Looked up from germline, CDR1 is SGHDT and CDR2 is YYEEEE. The V end was cut by 1 base, the J end by 4 bases, with 21 bases between. The CDR3 is 18 residues long. The CDR3 nucleotides read TGTGCCAGCAGCTTGAAGAACTCATGGGGAGTACTAGGAAACACCATATATTTT. It is translated as CASSLKNSWGVLGNTIYF. The full variable domain, in which reference TRBV5-6 and TRBJ1-3 provide the parts outside the CDR3, is DAGVTQSPTHLIKTRGQQVTLRCSPKSGHDTVSWYQQALGQGPQFIFQYYEEEERQRGNFPDRFSGHQFPNYSSELNVNALLLGDSALYLCASSLKNSWGVLGNTIYFGEGSWLTVV.

The V call is TRBV3-1 (or the pseudogene TRBV3-2), the J call TRBJ2-2; 8 nucleotides align to TRBD2. Germline trimming cut 4 bases from V and 4 bases from J; bases unmatched to any gene: 8. Germline V gives CDR1 LGHDT, CDR2 YNNKEL (reference sequence). CDR3 length: 16 amino acids. CDR3 nucleotide sequence: TGTGCCAGCAGCCTTCGGACTAGCAGCCTCACCGGGGAGCTGTTTTTT. Translated: CASSLRTSSLTGELFF.

The chain joins TRBV7-9 to TRBJ2-1, with a possible D match to TRBD2 (5 bases). Germline V CDR1 and CDR2: SEHNR, FQNEAQ (reference sequence). The V and J ends lost 2 bases and 9 bases respectively, with 14 bases between them. The CDR3 runs to 14 residues. The CDR3 spells CASSLLILEGEQFF. The CDR3 bases are TGTGCCAGCAGCTTACTAATCTTAGAGGGTGAGCAGTTCTTC. The complete variable domain, with remaining parts taken from reference TRBV7-9 and TRBJ2-1, reads DTGVSQNPRHKITKRGQNVTFRCDPISEHNRLYWYRQTLGQGPEFLTYFQNEAQLEKSRLLSDRFSAERPKGSFSTLEIQRTEQGDSAMYLCASSLLILEGEQFFGPGTRLTVL.

In its sample, this clone was seen a few times. The CDR3 sequence: CASSLEGGALHF. The CDR3 nucleotides are TGTGCCAGCAGTTTAGAAGGTGGGGCCCTCCACTTT. The chain employs TRBV27 and TRBJ1-6; D ambiguous. The CDR3 loop spans 12 amino acids. Trimming stripped 2 bases from V and 14 bases from J, with 10 bases between. The germline V gene has CDR1 MNHEY and CDR2 SMNVEV (reference sequence).

The rearrangement uses TRBV10-1 and TRBJ1-1; tentative D call: TRBD1 (6 bases). There are 13 residues in the CDR3. V was trimmed by 7 bases and J by 3 bases, leaving 12 bases between them. Germline-derived CDR1 and CDR2 are WNHNN and SYGVQD (reference sequence). CDR3 residues: CASTASGDTEAFF. The CDR3 DNA reads TGCGCCAGCACCGCCTCAGGGGACACTGAAGCTTTCTTT.

This chain uses TRBV29-1 with TRBJ2-2; D is unresolved. The germline gives CDR1 SQVTM, CDR2 ANQGSEA. This CDR3 spans 14 amino acids. Trimming pared 5 bases from V and 1 base from J, leaving 11 bases between. The CDR3 protein is CSVSWQMNTGELFF. For the CDR3, the DNA is TGCAGCGTTTCGTGGCAGATGAACACCGGGGAGCTGTTTTTT.

This clone was found once. This sequence joins TRBV4-1 and TRBJ2-1; 8 nucleotides match TRBD2. The CDR3 covers 14 residues. J lost 9 bases, V lost 3 bases, and 7 bases had no gene match. Germline V gene sequence: CDR1 MGHRA, CDR2 YSYEKL. CDR3 in amino acids: CASSQVAGSSEQFF. The CDR3 region has the DNA TGCGCCAGCAGCCAGGTAGCGGGGTCAAGTGAGCAGTTCTTC.

This clone was seen a few times. The chain employs TRBV7-6 and TRBJ1-1; D unclear. Germline V gene sequence: CDR1 SGHVS, CDR2 FNYEAQ. V gave up 3 bases and J gave up 1 base, with 9 bases separating them. The CDR3 runs to 14 residues. This CDR3 reads CASSLASGNTEAFF. CDR3 nucleotide sequence: TGTGCCAGCAGCTTGGCGTCAGGGAACACTGAAGCTTTCTTT.

The chain links TRBV7-2 to TRBJ2-4, with D possibly being TRBD2 (5 bases). With 3 bases removed from V and 1 base from J, the gap between germline ends came to 13 bases. The germline V gene has CDR1 SGHTA and CDR2 FQGNSA. This CDR3 is built from 16 residues. The CDR3 sequence: CASSFRGPGAKNIQYF. CDR3 nucleotide sequence: TGTGCCAGCAGCTTCCGAGGGCCGGGGGCCAAAAACATTCAGTACTTC.

The chain combines TRBV7-2 with TRBJ2-2; D not resolved. CDR3 length: 14 amino acids. V lost 5 bases, J lost 4 bases, and 11 bases lay in between. The germline V gene has CDR1 SGHTA and CDR2 FQGNSA. DNA for the CDR3: TGTGCCAGCAGCCCTGAGTCAGGCACCGGGGAGCTGTTTTTT. Amino acid sequence: CASSPESGTGELFF.

The chain joins TRBV2 to TRBJ2-7; D is tentatively TRBD1 or TRBD2 (5 bases each). Trimming cost V 3 bases and J 10 bases, with 13 bases left between them. The CDR3 sequence is 12 residues long. Germline V CDR1 and CDR2: SNHLY, FYNNEI. The CDR3 is CASSDEWGKQYF. CDR3 coding DNA: TGTGCCAGCAGTGATGAATGGGGGAAACAGTACTTC. Full variable domain (remainder filled in from reference TRBV2 and TRBJ2-7): EPEVTQTPSHQVTQMGQEVILRCVPISNHLYFYWYRQILGQKVEFLVSFYNNEISEKSEIFDDQFSVERPDGSNFTLKIRSTKLEDSAMYFCASSDEWGKQYFGPGTRLTVT.

This clone has more than one count but fewer than ten. V and J are TRBV30 and TRBJ1-2; maybe TRBD1 (5 bases). There are 14 residues in the CDR3. Germline CDR1 is GTSNPN and CDR2 is SVGIG (reference sequence). Trimming removed 2 bases from V and 4 bases from J, with 14 bases in between. This CDR3 is CAWSSGVLLYGYTF. CDR3 in DNA: TGTGCCTGGAGTTCGGGGGTACTACTCTATGGCTACACCTTC.

V is TRBV5-4 and J is TRBJ2-5; no clear D gene. V lost 4 bases and J lost 1, with 11 bases in between. Per the germline V gene, CDR1 is SGHNT and CDR2 is YYREEE (reference sequence). The CDR3 loop spans 14 amino acids. The CDR3 loop reads CASSLDVTQETQYF. The CDR3 DNA reads as TGTGCCAGCAGCCTAGACGTTACCCAAGAGACCCAGTACTTC.

This clone has a single count. One end of the junction does not line up with germline, which may come from a read error. The V gene is TRBV7-8, the J gene TRBJ2-7; a possible D gene is TRBD2 (5 bases). This CDR3 is 13 amino acids long. CDR1 and CDR2 from the germline V gene are SGHVS and FQNEAQ. CDR3 sequence (DNA): TGTGCCAGCAGCCTAGCCGCAGGCAACTTCCAGTACTTC. Protein product: CASSLAAGNFQYF.

The chain has TRBV4-1 and TRBJ2-2; 12 nucleotides line up with TRBD2. Germline values: CDR1 MGHRA, CDR2 YSYEKL. CDR3 size: 17 residues. V lost 3 bases and J lost 3; bases outside the gene matches: 5. The DNA for the CDR3 is TGCGCCAGCAGCCATAAGACTAGCGGGAGCTACACCGGGGAGCTGTTTTTT. It yields the protein CASSHKTSGSYTGELFF.

The gene calls are TRBV30 and TRBJ1-2; D remains unclear. Trimming shortened V by 0 bases and J by 6 bases, and 11 bases separated the two germline ends. Germline CDR1 is GTSNPN and CDR2 is SVGIG (reference sequence). This CDR3 has 13 amino acids. CDR3 nucleotide sequence: TGTGCCTGGAGTGTAACCGGGGTGGATGGCTACACCTTC. Its translation is CAWSVTGVDGYTF.

This clone was observed a handful of times. The rearrangement joins TRBV9 to TRBJ2-7; the D gene is possibly TRBD1 (5 bases). There are 14 residues in the CDR3. V was shortened by 3 bases and J by 2 bases, with 12 bases between the two germline ends. Germline CDR1 reads SGDLS; CDR2 reads YYNGEE. CDR3 amino acids: CASSAGAETYEQYF. As DNA, the CDR3 is TGTGCCAGCAGCGCTGGGGCGGAGACCTACGAGCAGTACTTC.

The chain links TRBV7-9 to TRBJ2-5, with no clear D. This CDR3 has 14 residues. The V end was cut by 1 base, the J end by 5 bases, with 11 bases between. Per germline, CDR1 SEHNR and CDR2 FQNEAQ (reference sequence). The CDR3 region is CASSLVTRQETQYF. CDR3 nucleotides: TGTGCCAGCAGCTTAGTAACCAGGCAGGAGACCCAGTACTTC.

The rearrangement uses TRBV7-9 and TRBJ1-6; D unclear. Trimming removed 1 base from V and 2 bases from J, with 15 bases in between. The CDR3 extends over 18 amino acids. The germline V gene encodes CDR1 SEHNR and CDR2 FQNEAQ (reference sequence). CDR3 protein: CASSLGSRIATYNSPLHF. In nucleotides, the CDR3 is TGTGCCAGCAGCTTAGGCAGCAGAATAGCGACCTATAATTCACCCCTCCACTTT. Based on the CDR3 plus reference TRBV7-9 and TRBJ1-6, the full variable domain is DTGVSQNPRHKITKRGQNVTFRCDPISEHNRLYWYRQTLGQGPEFLTYFQNEAQLEKSRLLSDRFSAERPKGSFSTLEIQRTEQGDSAMYLCASSLGSRIATYNSPLHFGNGTRLTVT.

This chain connects TRBV2 to TRBJ2-7, with D perhaps matching TRBD2 (5 bases). The CDR3 length is 14 residues. From germline, CDR1 is SNHLY and CDR2 FYNNEI. With 3 bases removed from V and 0 bases from J, the gap between germline ends came to 9 bases. In DNA, the CDR3 is TGTGCCAGCAGTGAGAGGGCCTACTCCTACGAGCAGTACTTC. Amino acids: CASSERAYSYEQYF. The variable domain in full, completed from reference TRBV2 and TRBJ2-7, reads EPEVTQTPSHQVTQMGQEVILRCVPISNHLYFYWYRQILGQKVEFLVSFYNNEISEKSEIFDDQFSVERPDGSNFTLKIRSTKLEDSAMYFCASSERAYSYEQYFGPGTRLTVT.

The V call is TRBV6-5, the J call TRBJ1-5; maybe TRBD1 (5 bases). This CDR3 spans 15 amino acids. Germline V CDR1 and CDR2: MNHEY, SVGAGI. The germline V and J ends were trimmed by 6 bases and 7 bases, with 19 bases remaining between them. CDR3 amino acids: CASSKMGGDRQPQHF. CDR3 coding DNA: TGTGCCAGCAGCAAGATGGGGGGGGATAGGCAGCCCCAGCATTTT.

The CDR3 sequence is CASSFRSSGLIGSYEQYF. The CDR3 bases are TGTGCCAGCAGCTTTCGGAGTAGCGGTCTGATAGGGTCCTACGAGCAGTACTTC. This chain uses TRBV7-2 with TRBJ2-7, with D perhaps matching TRBD2 (6 bases). Germline CDR1 and CDR2: SGHTA and FQGNSA. V shed 3 bases and J shed 1 base, with 22 bases lying between them. This CDR3 has 18 amino acids.